Listed below are T cell receptor beta chains from one sample, sequenced in a study of T cell responses to AZD1222 COVID-19 vaccine. Produced via immunoSEQ multiplex PCR; TCRdb's table is partial and in-frame only. The repertoire holds approximately 60,000 clones, with around 88% as singletons. Here the sequenced sample was peripheral blood, taken 28 days after the second AZD1222 dose. These receptors were taken from an adult who received the AZD1222 COVID-19 vaccine. Both conserved end residues are part of each CDR3. Each record gives: clone size, J gene, V gene, D gene, CDR3 DNA, CDR3 protein. D genes are given only for firm matches. Clone size, where shown, is once, few, many, or a class for clones that have expanded.

clone size: .
J gene: TRBJ2-7
V gene: TRBV7-8
D gene: .
CDR3 DNA: TGTGCCAGCAGCGATAGGAGAACCGCCTACGAGCAGTACTTC
CDR3 protein: CASSDRRTAYEQYF

clone size: few
J gene: TRBJ2-7
V gene: TRBV24-1
D gene: .
CDR3 DNA: TGTGCCACCAGCTCGGGAGCCGCGTCGTCTTACGAGCAGTACTTC
CDR3 protein: CATSSGAASSYEQYF

clone size: .
J gene: TRBJ1-5
V gene: TRBV19
D gene: TRBD1
CDR3 DNA: TGTGCCAGTAGTACCTTACAGGGGACAGGGCGTGGACAGCCCCAGCATTTT
CDR3 protein: CASSTLQGTGRGQPQHF

clone size: .
J gene: TRBJ1-1
V gene: TRBV4-1
D gene: .
CDR3 DNA: TGCGCCAGCAGCCAAGGAGGATCCACTGAAGCTTTCTTT
CDR3 protein: CASSQGGSTEAFF

clone size: .
J gene: TRBJ2-7
V gene: TRBV12-3/TRBV12-4
D gene: .
CDR3 DNA: TGTGCCAGCAGTTTCGTCGGTTACGAGCAGTACTTC
CDR3 protein: CASSFVGYEQYF

clone size: .
J gene: TRBJ1-5
V gene: TRBV5-8
D gene: .
CDR3 DNA: TGTGCCAGCAATGGACAGTATAGCAATCAGCCCCAGCATTTT
CDR3 protein: CASNGQYSNQPQHF

clone size: once
J gene: TRBJ1-1
V gene: TRBV12-3/TRBV12-4
D gene: .
CDR3 DNA: TGTGCCAGCAGTTTATTGGGGCTTGAAGCTTTCTTT
CDR3 protein: CASSLLGLEAFF

clone size: .
J gene: TRBJ1-5
V gene: TRBV28
D gene: .
CDR3 DNA: TGTGCCAGCAGTTTACCGGGGCAGCACCAGCCCCAGCATTTT
CDR3 protein: CASSLPGQHQPQHF

clone size: .
J gene: TRBJ2-1
V gene: TRBV11-2
D gene: TRBD2
CDR3 DNA: TGTGCCAGCAGCTTAGTTCTCGGACTAGCGGGATATGAGCAGTTCTTC
CDR3 protein: CASSLVLGLAGYEQFF

clone size: .
J gene: TRBJ1-1
V gene: TRBV28
D gene: TRBD1
CDR3 DNA: TGTGCCAGCAGACGACAGGGGAACACTGAAGCTTTCTTT
CDR3 protein: CASRRQGNTEAFF